This T cell receptor beta chain stems from a study of Graves' ophthalmopathy and Graves' hyperthyroidism. Germline V lookup: CDR1 MNHEY, CDR2 SVGEGT. With V trimmed by 9 bases and J by 3 bases, 10 bases remained unmatched. CDR3 length: 15 residues. CDR3 regions of TCR beta were amplified from RNA transcripts. Following a first-round RT-PCR that used HTBI primers, a second-round multiplex PCR was carried out. MiXCR, run by TCRdb on the multiplex PCR reads, gives a single entry per CDR3 protein. The sample has 620,000 or so distinct CDR3 sequences; about a fifth are singletons. There are many counts of this clonotype.

The sample consisted of peripheral blood. The clonotype comes from a woman under 30 with stable Graves' hyperthyroidism. Some clones in this sample may be carry-over from other donors' samples. The chain links TRBV6-2 or TRBV6-3 to TRBJ1-2, with 10 bases that match TRBD1. CDR3 DNA: TGTGCCAGTTTGGGACAGGGGCCCGGTGACTATGGCTACACCTTC. Translated, it gives CASLGQGPGDYGYTF.